This T cell receptor (beta chain) was found in a study of T cells expressing NK-cell markers. Study information: The authors derived TCR beta repertoires from sorted CD3+CD56+NKG2C+, CD3+CD56+NKG2C- and CD3+CD56-NKG2C+ T cells.

Researchers built TCR beta cDNA using 5'RACE template switching with UMIs. TCRdb re-called the 5' RACE reads and catalogs CDR3 proteins one per entry, DNA excluded. The repertoire table contains about 150,000 distinct CDR3 sequences. CDR1 is DFQATT and CDR2 is SNEGSKA in the germline V gene (reference sequence). There are 15 residues in the CDR3. Concerning this clonotype itself: The target antigen is unknown.

Study-wide results and limits: Of the CD8+ T cells in six donors, 1.0-7.0% belonged to dominant NKG2C+ clonotypes. Where several donors were concerned, these clonotypes also led the CD3+CD56-NKG2C+ fraction.

The sequence was collected from a woman aged 50 to 60 in good health. This rearrangement joins TRBV20-1 to TRBJ2-1; TCRdb outputs TRBD2, but without DNA this stays unchecked. Sequencing was carried out using blood T cells: a sorted CD56 or NKG2C T cell subset, CD4+ or CD8+ T cells, or bulk PBMC T cells (not recorded which). CDR3: CSAREGTSGSYEQFF.